The 26 T cell receptor beta chains reported below all come from one sample, sequenced in a study of T cell responses to AZD1222 COVID-19 vaccine. Data came from immunoSEQ multiplex PCR; TCRdb stores just in-frame clones and leaves some out. Counted here are 140,000 to 150,000 clones, around 90% occurring once; the ten biggest clones make up roughly 4%. The material was peripheral blood, obtained on day 0 of AZD1222 vaccination. All receptors come from an adult in good health.

The chain joins TRBV19 to TRBJ2-3, with 8 bases that match TRBD2. CDR3 length: 13 amino acids. V lost 5 bases, J lost 6 bases, and 4 bases stayed unmatched. From germline, CDR1 is LNHDA and CDR2 SQIVND (reference sequence). Written as DNA, the CDR3 is TGTGCCAGTAGTCCAGCGGGAGAGGATACGCAGTATTTT. It specifies CASSPAGEDTQYF. Complete variable domain (other parts from reference TRBV19 and TRBJ2-3): DGGITQSPKYLFRKEGQNVTLSCEQNLNHDAMYWYRQDPGQGLRLIYYSQIVNDFQKGDIAEGYSVSREKKESFPLTVTSAQKNPTAFYLCASSPAGEDTQYFGPGTRLTVL.

V usage is TRBV18 and J usage is TRBJ1-6; D call uncertain. Trimming took off 4 bases at V and 9 bases at J, with 13 bases between the two ends. The CDR3 is 14 amino acids. Germline V gene data show CDR1 as KGHSH and CDR2 as LQKENI. This CDR3 is CASSQEFEGSPLHF. The CDR3 DNA reads TGTGCCAGCTCACAGGAATTCGAGGGTTCACCCCTCCACTTT.

The rearrangement links TRBV12-5 to TRBJ2-7, with D hard to call. V was pared by 3 bases and J by 4 bases, with 13 bases between. Per germline, CDR1 LGHNT and CDR2 FRNRAP. This CDR3 has 14 amino acids. CDR3 in DNA: TGTGCTAGTGGTTTCCCGACCAAGGGATACGAGCAGTACTTC. This translates into CASGFPTKGYEQYF. Full variable domain (remainder filled in from reference TRBV12-5 and TRBJ2-7): DARVTQTPRHKVTEMGQEVTMRCQPILGHNTVFWYRQTMMQGLELLAYFRNRAPLDDSGMPKDRFSAEMPDATLATLKIQPSEPRDSAVYFCASGFPTKGYEQYFGPGTRLTVT.

This chain connects TRBV5-4 to TRBJ1-1, with 9 bases aligning to TRBD1. CDR3 length: 14 residues. Looked up from germline, CDR1 is SGHNT and CDR2 is YYREEE (reference sequence). The V gene end was trimmed by 2 bases and the J gene end by 4 bases; junction bases not matched to a gene: 3. CDR3 sequence: CASSFAGQGTEAFF. CDR3 nucleotide sequence: TGTGCCAGCAGCTTCGCGGGACAGGGCACTGAAGCTTTCTTT.

The rearrangement uses TRBV7-6 and TRBJ1-3, with a possible D match to TRBD1 (6 bases). Trimming cost V 3 bases and J 1 base, with 10 bases left between them. CDR1 is SGHVS and CDR2 is FNYEAQ in the germline V gene. CDR3 length: 15 amino acids. CDR3 region: CASSFQGGSGNTIYF. The CDR3 DNA sequence: TGTGCCAGCAGCTTCCAAGGGGGATCTGGAAACACCATATATTTT.

The chain is built from TRBV6-5 and TRBJ2-5, with TRBD2 identical over 7 bases. Germline V gene sequence: CDR1 MNHEY, CDR2 SVGAGI. V shed 6 bases, J shed 4 bases, and the junction held 11 bases outside the gene matches. This CDR3 comprises 15 residues. The CDR3 DNA follows: TGTGCCAGCAGACATCGGGGGGACTATCGAGAGACCCAGTACTTC. Translating it yields CASRHRGDYRETQYF.

The V and J genes are TRBV9 and TRBJ1-1; D gene uncertain. The CDR3 spans 12 residues. V was pared by 5 bases and J by 3 bases, with 8 bases between. From germline, CDR1 is SGDLS and CDR2 YYNGEE. The CDR3 DNA reads TGTGCCAGCAGTCGAAGGGACACTGAAGCTTTCTTT. Translating gives CASSRRDTEAFF.

The chain uses TRBV5-4 and TRBJ2-7; TRBD1 matches 10 bases. Trimming at V came to 1 base and at J to 7 bases, leaving 11 bases not matched to a gene. The CDR3 is 16 residues long. The germline V gene has CDR1 SGHNT and CDR2 YYREEE (reference sequence). The CDR3 bases are TGTGCCAGCAGCTTGTTATCCGGGACAGGGGTGGGGGAGCAGTACTTC. It translates to CASSLLSGTGVGEQYF.

This rearrangement joins TRBV5-6 to TRBJ1-5; D unclear. The CDR3 totals 15 residues. V was shortened by 4 bases and J by 1 base, with 12 bases between the two germline ends. Germline V gene sequence: CDR1 SGHDT, CDR2 YYEEEE. The CDR3 DNA follows: TGTGCCAGCAGCAAGGGTGGAGGGAGCAATCAGCCCCAGCATTTT. Protein: CASSKGGGSNQPQHF.

This clone was counted ten times or more. The chain is built from TRBV27 and TRBJ1-6, with D unresolved. Trimming stripped 8 bases from V and 4 bases from J, with 9 bases between. The CDR3 has 13 amino acids. Germline CDR1 and CDR2: MNHEY and SMNVEV (reference sequence). CDR3 residues: CASGVEYNSPLHF. CDR3 in DNA: TGTGCCAGCGGCGTGGAGTATAATTCACCCCTCCACTTT.

J is TRBJ1-1 and V is TRBV27; a weak D match, TRBD1 (5 bases). The CDR3 has 15 amino acids. V lost 4 bases and J lost 2, with 14 bases in between. In germline, CDR1 is MNHEY, CDR2 SMNVEV (reference sequence). The CDR3 here is CASSSVGGANTEAFF. In DNA, the CDR3 is TGTGCCAGCAGTTCGGTAGGTGGGGCTAACACTGAAGCTTTCTTT.

The CDR3 coding sequence is TGTGCCACCTATGGACTGTCCAATACGCAGTATTTT. It translates to CATYGLSNTQYF. V and J are TRBV25-1 and TRBJ2-3; possible D gene TRBD2, 5 bases. V was trimmed by 10 bases and J by 7 bases, leaving 15 bases between them. The CDR3 runs 12 residues. Germline loops: CDR1 MGHDK, CDR2 SYGVNS.

The V gene is TRBV11-2, the J gene TRBJ2-1, with 10 positions matching TRBD1. This CDR3 spans 15 amino acids. Germline V gene data show CDR1 as SGHAT and CDR2 as FQNNGV. V was clipped by 6 bases and J by 2 bases; unmatched bases: 4. The CDR3 is CASSSGQGAYNEQFF. In DNA form, the CDR3 reads TGTGCCAGCAGTTCTGGACAGGGGGCCTACAATGAGCAGTTCTTC.

The chain carries TRBV6-5 and TRBJ2-3; maybe TRBD2 (6 bases). The ends were cut back, 7 bases at V and 5 bases at J, with 19 bases in the middle. The germline CDR1 and CDR2 sequences are MNHEY and SVGAGI. This CDR3 is 15 amino acids long. DNA for the CDR3: TGTGCCAGCAAAGAGGGACTGCCGCAGGGAGATACGCAGTATTTT. Translation gives CASKEGLPQGDTQYF.

J is TRBJ2-2 and V is TRBV7-8; D remains ambiguous. The CDR3 is 15 amino acids. V lost 0 bases to trimming and J lost 1 base, with 6 bases between them. From germline, CDR1 is SGHVS and CDR2 FQNEAQ. CDR3 residues: CASSLAQGNTGELFF. CDR3 in DNA: TGTGCCAGCAGCTTAGCGCAAGGGAACACCGGGGAGCTGTTTTTT. Complete variable domain (other parts from reference TRBV7-8 and TRBJ2-2): GAGVSQSPRYKVAKRGQDVALRCDPISGHVSLFWYQQALGQGPEFLTYFQNEAQLDKSGLPSDRFFAERPEGSVSTLKIQRTQQEDSAVYLCASSLAQGNTGELFFGEGSRLTVL.

The chain links TRBV5-6 to TRBJ2-5; D is unclear. Looked up from germline, CDR1 is SGHDT and CDR2 is YYEEEE. Trimming removed 0 bases from V and 2 bases from J, with 17 bases in between. This CDR3 contains 17 residues. The CDR3, as DNA: TGTGCCAGCAGCTTGGCCGCGGTTCCTTGGGAACAAGAGACCCAGTACTTC. Its translation: CASSLAAVPWEQETQYF. Full variable domain (missing parts from reference TRBV5-6 and TRBJ2-5): DAGVTQSPTHLIKTRGQQVTLRCSPKSGHDTVSWYQQALGQGPQFIFQYYEEEERQRGNFPDRFSGHQFPNYSSELNVNALLLGDSALYLCASSLAAVPWEQETQYFGPGTRLLVL.

This chain links TRBV5-1 with TRBJ2-3, with a tentative D call TRBD1 (5 bases). The length of the CDR3 is 13 residues. Germline V gene sequence: CDR1 SGHRS, CDR2 YFSETQ. Trimming cost V 0 bases and J 4 bases, with 6 bases left between them. CDR3 DNA: TGCGCCAGCAGCTTGGACAGGCCAGATACGCAGTATTTT. Amino acid sequence: CASSLDRPDTQYF.

The rearrangement links TRBV12-3 or TRBV12-4 to TRBJ1-1; D remains ambiguous. V was shortened by 2 bases and J by 0 bases, with 4 bases between the two germline ends. CDR3 size: 13 residues. The CDR3 here is CASSLRVNTEAFF. The DNA of the CDR3 is TGTGCCAGCAGTTTAAGGGTGAACACTGAAGCTTTCTTT.

The V gene is TRBV6-1, the J gene TRBJ1-4; D uncertain. CDR1 MNHNS and CDR2 SASEGT come from the germline V gene. The CDR3 is 14 residues long. The V end was cut by 1 base, the J end by 7 bases, with 10 bases between. The CDR3 DNA sequence: TGTGCCAGCAGTGAAGTTGGATCCCTTGAAAAACTGTTTTTT. Translated, it gives CASSEVGSLEKLFF.

The chain carries TRBV7-2 and TRBJ1-1; D uncertain. This CDR3 spans 14 amino acids. Germline V lookup: CDR1 SGHTA, CDR2 FQGNSA. V was cut by 2 bases and J by 3 bases, with 10 bases left in between. CDR3 in DNA: TGTGCCAGCAGCTTACGTTGGGGTGACACTGAAGCTTTCTTT. This translates into CASSLRWGDTEAFF.

The rearrangement joins TRBV14 to TRBJ2-1, with a weak D call TRBD2 (6 bases). CDR1 and CDR2 from the germline V gene are SGHDN and FVKESK. Trimming took 7 bases from V and 0 from J, leaving 19 bases between them. The CDR3 length is 17 residues. CDR3: CASTPTRGQSSYNEQFF. As DNA, the CDR3 is TGTGCCAGCACCCCTACGCGGGGCCAAAGCTCCTACAATGAGCAGTTCTTC.

The V call is TRBV11-3, the J call TRBJ2-3; tentative D call: TRBD1 (6 bases). V lost 8 bases, J lost 3 bases, and 15 bases lay in between. The CDR3 contains 14 residues. Germline loops: CDR1 SGHNT, CDR2 YENEEA. CDR3 residues: CASGQGKGTDTQYF. The DNA of the CDR3 is TGTGCCAGCGGCCAGGGGAAGGGGACAGATACGCAGTATTTT. The variable domain in full, with the rest retrieved from reference TRBV11-3 and TRBJ2-3, is EAGVVQSPRYKIIEKKQPVAFWCNPISGHNTLYWYLQNLGQGPELLIRYENEEAVDDSQLPKDRFSAERLKGVDSTLKIQPAELGDSAVYLCASGQGKGTDTQYFGPGTRLTVL.

The chain joins TRBV20-1 to TRBJ2-1; 8 bases match TRBD2. The CDR3 has 15 amino acids. Unmatched junction bases numbered 6, after V lost 3 bases and J lost 2 bases. From germline, CDR1 is DFQATT and CDR2 SNEGSKA (reference sequence). CDR3: CSASPSGGPYNEQFF. CDR3 bases: TGCAGTGCTAGTCCGAGCGGGGGACCCTACAATGAGCAGTTCTTC.

The chain recombines TRBV7-8 with TRBJ2-2; D is perhaps TRBD2 (6 bases). Per germline, CDR1 SGHVS and CDR2 FQNEAQ. There are 15 residues in the CDR3. Trimming stripped 5 bases from V and 5 bases from J, with 15 bases between. This CDR3 reads CASSHRTTWTGELFF. The CDR3 region has the DNA TGTGCCAGCAGCCACCGGACTACCTGGACCGGGGAGCTGTTTTTT.

The chain combines TRBV27 with TRBJ2-7; D is perhaps TRBD2 (6 bases). Trimming removed 6 bases at V and 2 bases at J, with 17 bases between. In germline, CDR1 is MNHEY, CDR2 SMNVEV (reference sequence). This CDR3 has 15 amino acids. CDR3 in amino acids: CASSPGRGVTYEQYF. The CDR3 region has the DNA TGTGCCAGCAGCCCCGGCCGCGGGGTTACCTACGAGCAGTACTTC.

DNA of the CDR3: TGTGCCAGCAGGGATACGGGGACAGGGGGAGCCGAGCAGTACTTC. This gives the protein CASRDTGTGGAEQYF. V gene TRBV2 combines with J gene TRBJ2-7, with 11 bases matching TRBD1. V lost 6 bases to trimming and J lost 6 bases; unmatched junction nucleotides: 10. The CDR3 contains 15 residues. Germline values: CDR1 SNHLY, CDR2 FYNNEI. Looking up the rest from reference TRBV2 and TRBJ2-7 gives the full variable domain: EPEVTQTPSHQVTQMGQEVILRCVPISNHLYFYWYRQILGQKVEFLVSFYNNEISEKSEIFDDQFSVERPDGSNFTLKIRSTKLEDSAMYFCASRDTGTGGAEQYFGPGTRLTVT.